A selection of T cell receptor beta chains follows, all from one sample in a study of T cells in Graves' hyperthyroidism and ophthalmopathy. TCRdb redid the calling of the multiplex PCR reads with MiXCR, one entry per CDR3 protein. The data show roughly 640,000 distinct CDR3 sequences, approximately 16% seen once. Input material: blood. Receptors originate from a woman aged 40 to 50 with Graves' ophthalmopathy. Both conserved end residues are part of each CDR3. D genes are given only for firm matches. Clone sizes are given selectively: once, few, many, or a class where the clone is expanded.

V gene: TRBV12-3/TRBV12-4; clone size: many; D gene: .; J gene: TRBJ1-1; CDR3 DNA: TGTGCCAGCAGTTTTGGCGAACCCATTGAAGCTTTCTTT; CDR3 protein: CASSFGEPIEAFF
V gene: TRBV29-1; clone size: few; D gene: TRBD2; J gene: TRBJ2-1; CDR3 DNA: TGCAGCGTTGTAGCGGGAGTTGGAGAGCAGTTCTTC; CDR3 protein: CSVVAGVGEQFF
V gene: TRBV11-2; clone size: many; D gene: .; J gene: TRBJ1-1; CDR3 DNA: TGTGCCAGCAGCCCGGCAGGCAGCCCCACTGAAGCTTTCTTT; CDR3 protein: CASSPAGSPTEAFF
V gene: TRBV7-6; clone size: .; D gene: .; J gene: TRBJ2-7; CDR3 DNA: TGTGCCAGCAGCTTATACGAAGCTAGCTCCTGCGAGCAGTACTTC; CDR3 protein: CASSLYEASSCEQYF
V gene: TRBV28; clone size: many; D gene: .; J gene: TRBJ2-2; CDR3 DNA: TGTGCCAGCCTGGGAGCGAACACCGGGGAGCTGTTTTTT; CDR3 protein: CASLGANTGELFF
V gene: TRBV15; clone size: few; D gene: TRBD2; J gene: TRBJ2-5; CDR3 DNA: TGTGCCACCAGCAGAGATAATACCGGGACTAGCGGGAAAGAGACCCAGTACTTC; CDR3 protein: CATSRDNTGTSGKETQYF
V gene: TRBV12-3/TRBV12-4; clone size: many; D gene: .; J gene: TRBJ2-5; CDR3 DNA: TGTGCCAGCAGCCCTGGTCGGGGGACCCAGTACTTC; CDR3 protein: CASSPGRGTQYF
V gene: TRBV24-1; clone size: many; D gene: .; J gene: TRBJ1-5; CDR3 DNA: TGTGCCACCAGTGATTGGGGGGGAAGGCAGCCCCAGCATTTT; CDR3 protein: CATSDWGGRQPQHF
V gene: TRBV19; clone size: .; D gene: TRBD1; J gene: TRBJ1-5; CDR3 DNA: TGTGCCAGTAGCAAACCGAGGACAGGGTATCATCAGCCCCAGCATTTT; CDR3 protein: CASSKPRTGYHQPQHF
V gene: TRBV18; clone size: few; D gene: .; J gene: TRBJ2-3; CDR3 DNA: TGTGCCAGCTCACCGGTCAGCACTACCACAGATACGCAGTATTTT; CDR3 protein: CASSPVSTTTDTQYF
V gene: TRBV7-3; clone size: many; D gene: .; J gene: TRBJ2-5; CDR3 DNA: TGTGCCAGCAGCCCAAGAAGGGGCTTGGGAACCCAGTACTTC; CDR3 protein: CASSPRRGLGTQYF
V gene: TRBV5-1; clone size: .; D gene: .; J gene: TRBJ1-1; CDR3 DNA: TGCGCCAGCAGCTTGGTGCGGGGAGTTAGGATGAACACTGAAGCTTTCTTT; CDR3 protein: CASSLVRGVRMNTEAFF
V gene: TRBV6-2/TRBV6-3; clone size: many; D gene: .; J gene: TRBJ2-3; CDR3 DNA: TGTGCCAGCAGTTACTCGATTAGCGGTTCAAGCACAGATACGCAGTATTTT; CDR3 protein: CASSYSISGSSTDTQYF
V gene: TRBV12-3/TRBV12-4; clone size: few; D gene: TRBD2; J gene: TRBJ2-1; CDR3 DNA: TGTGCCAGCAGACAACGGGGGGGCGGAACCAATGAGCAGTTCTTC; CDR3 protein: CASRQRGGGTNEQFF
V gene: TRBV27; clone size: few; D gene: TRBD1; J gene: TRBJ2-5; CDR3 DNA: TGTGCCAGCAGCCCCGGGACAGCCGGTTTTGAGACCCAGTACTTC; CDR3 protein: CASSPGTAGFETQYF
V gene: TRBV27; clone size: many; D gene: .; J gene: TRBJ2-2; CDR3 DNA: TGTGCCAGCGGGACGCCGAACACCGGGGAGCTGTTTTTT; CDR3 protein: CASGTPNTGELFF
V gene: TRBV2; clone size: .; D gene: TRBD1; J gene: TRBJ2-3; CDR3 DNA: TGTGCCAGCGGCGGGGGACAGGGGACGCAGTATTTT; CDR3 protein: CASGGGQGTQYF
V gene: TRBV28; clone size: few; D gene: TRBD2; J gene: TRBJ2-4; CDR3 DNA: TGTGCAACTAGCGGCCTCAAAAACATTCAGTACTTC; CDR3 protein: CATSGLKNIQYF
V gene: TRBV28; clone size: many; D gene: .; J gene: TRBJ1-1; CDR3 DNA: TGTGCCAGCAGTTTACATTCCACTGAAGCTTTCTTT; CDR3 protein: CASSLHSTEAFF
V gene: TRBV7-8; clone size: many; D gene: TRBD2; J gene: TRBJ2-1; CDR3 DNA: TGTGCCAGCAGCTTATGGGGACTAGCGGGAGTAGCCCTCTACAATGAGCAGTTCTTC; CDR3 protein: CASSLWGLAGVALYNEQFF
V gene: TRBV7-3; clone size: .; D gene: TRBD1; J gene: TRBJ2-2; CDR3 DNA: TGTGCCAGCAGCTCGGGACAGGGGCTCGGGGAGCTGTTTTTT; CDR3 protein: CASSSGQGLGELFF
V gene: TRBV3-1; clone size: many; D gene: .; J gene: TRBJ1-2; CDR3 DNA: TGTGCCAGCAGCCGCGGAAACTATGGCTACACCTTC; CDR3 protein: CASSRGNYGYTF
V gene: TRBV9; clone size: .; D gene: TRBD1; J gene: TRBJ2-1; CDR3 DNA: TGTGCCAGCAGCTCAAAGGGGGCGGCATACAATGAGCAGTTCTTC; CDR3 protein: CASSSKGAAYNEQFF
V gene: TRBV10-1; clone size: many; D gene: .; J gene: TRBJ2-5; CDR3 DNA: TGCGCCAGCAGTGAAATTTTGCGGGGAGCAACCCAGTACTTC; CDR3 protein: CASSEILRGATQYF
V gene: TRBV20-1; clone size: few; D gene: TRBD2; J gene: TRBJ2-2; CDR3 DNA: TGCAGTGCTAGAGCGTCTAGCGGGAGACGTACCGGGGAGCTGTTTTTT; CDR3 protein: CSARASSGRRTGELFF
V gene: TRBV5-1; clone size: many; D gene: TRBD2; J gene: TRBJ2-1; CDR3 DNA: TGCGCCAGCAGCCTGACTAGCCCCGTGAATGAGCAGTTCTTC; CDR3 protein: CASSLTSPVNEQFF
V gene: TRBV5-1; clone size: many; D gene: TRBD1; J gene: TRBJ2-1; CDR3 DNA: TGCGCCAGCAGCGTCGCCGGGACAGGGCTCGTAGATGAGCAGTTCTTC; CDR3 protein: CASSVAGTGLVDEQFF
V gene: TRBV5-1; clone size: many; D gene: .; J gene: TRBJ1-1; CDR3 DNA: TGCGCCAGCAGCTTGGAAGCAGGACCTAACACTGAAGCTTTCTTT; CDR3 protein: CASSLEAGPNTEAFF